The 23 T cell receptor beta chains below come from one sample, sequenced in a study of blood T cell repertoires in COVID-19. The method was immunoSEQ multiplex PCR; TCRdb's version includes in-frame clones alone and lacks a portion of them. The table has about 150,000 clones, about three quarters seen once. Specimen: peripheral blood. These receptors all come from a man between 45 and 60 years old with acute or convalescent COVID-19.

The chain employs TRBV18 and TRBJ2-5; 11 nucleotides match TRBD2. CDR1 is KGHSH and CDR2 is LQKENI in the germline V gene. The CDR3 sequence is 16 residues long. V shed 0 bases, J shed 2 bases, and the junction held 2 bases outside the gene matches. DNA for the CDR3: TGTGCCAGCTCACCACCTAGCGGGGGGGAACAAGAGACCCAGTACTTC. Protein sequence: CASSPPSGGEQETQYF.

This clone was counted a single time. The V gene is TRBV19, the J gene TRBJ1-3; 7 bases are shared with TRBD1. J gave up 6 bases and V 9 bases, and 11 bases lay outside the gene matches. There are 14 residues in the CDR3. Germline loops: CDR1 LNHDA, CDR2 SQIVND (reference sequence). DNA of the CDR3: TGTGCCAGCCGACAGGGTATTTTAGAAAACACCATATATTTT. Its translation: CASRQGILENTIYF.

The sample holds a few counts of this clone. The V and J genes are TRBV29-1 and TRBJ1-1, with 8 bases matching TRBD1. The CDR3 contains 14 residues. The germline V gene has CDR1 SQVTM and CDR2 ANQGSEA. J was trimmed by 1 base and V by 3 bases; bases with no gene match: 4. CDR3 residues: CSVDRGLENTEAFF. The CDR3 bases are TGCAGCGTTGACAGGGGGCTAGAGAACACTGAAGCTTTCTTT. Variable domain in full (rest from reference TRBV29-1 and TRBJ1-1): SAVISQKPSRDICQRGTSLTIQCQVDSQVTMMFWYRQQPGQSLTLIATANQGSEATYESGFVIDKFPISRPNLTFSTLTVSNMSPEDSSIYLCSVDRGLENTEAFFGQGTRLTVV.

This clone was observed once. The chain recombines TRBV11-3 with TRBJ2-3; 8 nucleotides align to TRBD2. This CDR3 spans 17 amino acids. V was clipped by 5 bases and J by 0 bases; unmatched bases: 10. Germline V gene lookup returns CDR1 SGHNT and CDR2 YENEEA. CDR3 nucleotides: TGTGCCAGCAGCCCCGGACTAGCATTTACTAGCACAGATACGCAGTATTTT. It encodes CASSPGLAFTSTDTQYF.

The J gene is TRBJ1-6, the V gene TRBV27; D gene ambiguous. The CDR3 consists of 14 residues. The germline V gene encodes CDR1 MNHEY and CDR2 SMNVEV (reference sequence). Trimming removed 5 bases from V and 7 bases from J, with 12 bases in between. CDR3 DNA sequence: TGTGCCAGCAGTAACTCCCGGGTGAATTCACCCCTCCACTTT. It is translated as CASSNSRVNSPLHF.

The V call is TRBV11-2, the J call TRBJ2-2, with TRBD2 matching over 11 bases. The ends lost 1 base at V and 15 bases at J; junction bases unmatched: 4. From germline, CDR1 is SGHAT and CDR2 FQNNGV. The CDR3 has 13 amino acids. The CDR3 here is CASSLVAGGPVFF. CDR3 DNA sequence: TGTGCCAGCAGCTTAGTAGCGGGGGGGCCAGTGTTTTTT.

The CDR3 loop is CASSPKGQGDYYGYTF. The CDR3 coding sequence is TGCGCCAGCAGCCCAAAGGGACAGGGAGACTACTATGGCTACACCTTC. The chain carries TRBV4-1 and TRBJ1-2; 9 nucleotides agree with TRBD1. With 4 bases clipped from V and 3 bases from J, the junction kept 9 bases outside the gene matches. The CDR3 contains 16 residues. Looked up from germline, CDR1 is MGHRA and CDR2 is YSYEKL.

The V call is TRBV6-5, the J call TRBJ1-1; 7 nucleotides line up with TRBD1. After removal of 4 bases from V and 3 bases from J, the junction contained 8 bases not matched to a gene. The CDR3 consists of 15 residues. Germline V gene data show CDR1 as MNHEY and CDR2 as SVGAGI. The DNA of the CDR3 is TGTGCCAGCAGTTCTCGACAGGGTAGAGACACTGAAGCTTTCTTT. Encoded protein: CASSSRQGRDTEAFF.

V is TRBV4-1 and J is TRBJ2-2; TRBD2 might be the D (5 bases). Trimming stripped 6 bases from V and 0 bases from J, with 14 bases between. The CDR3 runs 16 residues. Germline-derived CDR1 and CDR2 are MGHRA and YSYEKL. The CDR3 DNA follows: TGCGCCAGCAGTCTTTTTGCGGGCGCGAACACCGGGGAGCTGTTTTTT. Translated: CASSLFAGANTGELFF.

The chain combines TRBV18 with TRBJ1-2; 9 positions agree with TRBD1. The CDR3 is 17 residues long. Germline lookup yields CDR1 KGHSH and CDR2 LQKENI. Trimming took 2 bases from V and 0 from J; bases not matched to a gene: 7. The CDR3 region is CASSPRTGDTANYGYTF. The CDR3 DNA sequence: TGTGCCAGCTCACCAAGGACAGGGGATACCGCTAACTATGGCTACACCTTC. The full variable domain, completed using reference TRBV18 and TRBJ1-2, is NAGVMQNPRHLVRRRGQEARLRCSPMKGHSHVYWYRQLPEEGLKFMVYLQKENIIDESGMPKERFSAEFPKEGPSILRIQQVVRGDSAAYFCASSPRTGDTANYGYTFGSGTRLTVV.

This clone turned up a few times. This chain uses TRBV5-6 with TRBJ1-5; 9 bases line up with TRBD1. CDR1 is SGHDT, CDR2 YYEEEE, per germline. This CDR3 comprises 16 residues. Germline trimming cut 3 bases from V and 5 bases from J; bases unmatched to any gene: 9. CDR3 sequence (DNA): TGTGCCAGCAGCTCGGGGACAGGGAGAGACGATCAGCCCCAGCATTTT. This translates into CASSSGTGRDDQPQHF. The full variable domain, in which reference TRBV5-6 and TRBJ1-5 provide the parts outside the CDR3, is DAGVTQSPTHLIKTRGQQVTLRCSPKSGHDTVSWYQQALGQGPQFIFQYYEEEERQRGNFPDRFSGHQFPNYSSELNVNALLLGDSALYLCASSSGTGRDDQPQHFGDGTRLSIL.

The chain combines TRBV5-4 with TRBJ1-2, with D maybe TRBD1 (5 bases). From germline, CDR1 is SGHNT and CDR2 YYREEE (reference sequence). V lost 3 bases, J lost 1 base, and 13 bases lay in between. The CDR3 has 15 amino acids. CDR3 loop: CASSSSVDSNYGYTF. CDR3 nucleotide sequence: TGTGCCAGCAGCTCCTCCGTCGACAGTAACTATGGCTACACCTTC. The full variable domain, with the rest looked up from reference TRBV5-4 and TRBJ1-2, is ETGVTQSPTHLIKTRGQQVTLRCSSQSGHNTVSWYQQALGQGPQFIFQYYREEENGRGNFPPRFSGLQFPNYSSELNVNALELDDSALYLCASSSSVDSNYGYTFGSGTRLTVV.

The rearrangement uses TRBV15 and TRBJ1-4; no clear D gene. Deletions cut 5 bases from V and 2 bases from J, with 9 bases between. CDR3 length equals 14 residues. Germline assignment: CDR1 LNHNV and CDR2 YYDKDF (reference sequence). The CDR3 sequence is CATSPLGTNEKLFF. DNA for the CDR3: TGTGCCACCAGCCCACTCGGGACTAATGAAAAACTGTTTTTT. The full variable domain, rest sourced from reference TRBV15 and TRBJ1-4, is DAMVIQNPRYQVTQFGKPVTLSCSQTLNHNVMYWYQQKSSQAPKLLFHYYDKDFNNEADTPDNFQSRRPNTSFCFLDIRSPGLGDTAMYLCATSPLGTNEKLFFGSGTQLSVL.

Of note for this clone: Other DNA sequences of this sample code for an identical CDR3. This rearrangement joins TRBV9 to TRBJ1-2, with 7 bases fitting TRBD1. The V segment lost 0 bases and the J segment 6 bases; nucleotides outside the gene matches: 2. Per the germline V gene, CDR1 is SGDLS and CDR2 is YYNGEE. The CDR3 runs to 13 residues. CDR3 coding DNA: TGTGCCAGCAGCGTAGGACAGGGCGATGGCTACACCTTC. This codes for CASSVGQGDGYTF.

The genes are TRBV6-5 and TRBJ2-7; 7 bases are shared with TRBD2. This CDR3 spans 15 amino acids. CDR1 and CDR2 from the germline V gene are MNHEY and SVGAGI. V was pared by 5 bases and J by 0 bases, with 7 bases of the junction left unmatched. This CDR3 reads CASSKGGQSSYEQYF. The CDR3 region has the DNA TGTGCCAGCAGTAAGGGAGGGCAGAGCTCCTACGAGCAGTACTTC.

This clone was seen at least ten times. The chain has TRBV6-5 and TRBJ2-5; 9 nucleotides align to TRBD2. Germline loops: CDR1 MNHEY, CDR2 SVGAGI. V dropped 2 bases and J dropped 4; count of bases not matched to a gene: 8. The CDR3 is made up of 16 amino acids. Written as DNA, the CDR3 is TGTGCCAGCAGTTACGGTCAGCGGGGGGTTCGAGAGACCCAGTACTTC. This encodes CASSYGQRGVRETQYF.

This chain joins TRBV6-1 and TRBJ1-1, with D possibly matching TRBD1 (5 bases). The CDR3 consists of 16 residues. Germline V CDR1 and CDR2: MNHNS, SASEGT. V dropped 0 bases and J dropped 5 bases, with 16 bases sitting between them. The CDR3 nucleotides are TGTGCCAGCAGTGAAGCGACAGTATTGTTTAAGACTGAAGCTTTCTTT. This gives the protein CASSEATVLFKTEAFF.

In its sample, this clone was seen a few times. The chain recombines TRBV18 with TRBJ2-3; the D is unclear. This CDR3 region has 14 residues. The germline V and J ends were trimmed by 2 bases and 2 bases, with 8 bases remaining between them. The germline CDR1 and CDR2 sequences are KGHSH and LQKENI. Here the CDR3 reads CASSPYSNTDTQYF. DNA of the CDR3: TGTGCCAGCTCACCATACAGTAACACAGATACGCAGTATTTT.

A note on this clone: The sample has other DNA sequences that encode this CDR3 too. The chain is built from TRBV27 and TRBJ1-6; tentatively, D is TRBD1 (5 bases). This CDR3 comprises 14 residues. Trimming cost V 2 bases and J 10 bases, with 12 bases left between them. The germline gives CDR1 MNHEY, CDR2 SMNVEV (reference sequence). In DNA form, the CDR3 reads TGTGCCAGCAGTTTACAGGGAGGAGGATCACCCCTCCACTTT. Protein: CASSLQGGGSPLHF.

V is TRBV27 and J is TRBJ1-1, with TRBD1 as a possible D gene (6 bases). The V gene's germline CDR1 is MNHEY and CDR2 SMNVEV (reference sequence). The CDR3 has 17 amino acids. Deletions cut 0 bases from V and 2 bases from J, with 16 bases between. CDR3 region: CASSLSWSGVVNTEAFF. For the CDR3, the DNA is TGTGCCAGCAGTTTATCGTGGTCAGGGGTAGTCAACACTGAAGCTTTCTTT.

The chain uses TRBV2 and TRBJ1-1; D is uncertain. V shed 6 bases and J shed 1 base, with 9 bases lying between them. The CDR3 is 13 residues long. Germline V lookup: CDR1 SNHLY, CDR2 FYNNEI. The CDR3 coding sequence is TGTGCCAGCAGCCCCGGGGAGAACACTGAAGCTTTCTTT. It is translated as CASSPGENTEAFF.

This chain joins TRBV9 and TRBJ2-3, with D unresolved. The germline V and J ends were trimmed by 0 bases and 1 base, with 9 bases remaining between them. The CDR3 covers 15 residues. The germline gives CDR1 SGDLS, CDR2 YYNGEE. CDR3: CASSVESSGTDTQYF. Here the CDR3 DNA reads TGTGCCAGCAGCGTAGAATCCTCTGGCACAGATACGCAGTATTTT.

V is TRBV5-6 and J is TRBJ1-6, with 10 bases that match TRBD1. V gave up 2 bases and J gave up 3 bases; unmatched junction bases: 2. There are 16 residues in the CDR3. Germline V gene data show CDR1 as SGHDT and CDR2 as YYEEEE. CDR3 nucleotides: TGTGCCAGCAGCTTACGGACAGGGGGCTATAATTCACCCCTCCACTTT. Protein product: CASSLRTGGYNSPLHF.